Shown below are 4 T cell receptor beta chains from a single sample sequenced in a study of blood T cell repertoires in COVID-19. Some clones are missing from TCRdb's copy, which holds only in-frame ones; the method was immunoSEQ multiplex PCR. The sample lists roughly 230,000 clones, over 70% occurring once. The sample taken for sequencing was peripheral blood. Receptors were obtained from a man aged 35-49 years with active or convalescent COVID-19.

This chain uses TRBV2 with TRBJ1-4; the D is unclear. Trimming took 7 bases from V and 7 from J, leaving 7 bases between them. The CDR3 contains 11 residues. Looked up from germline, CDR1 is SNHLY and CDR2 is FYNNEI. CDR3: CASTYGEKLFF. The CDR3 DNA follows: TGTGCCAGCACCTATGGTGAAAAACTGTTTTTT.

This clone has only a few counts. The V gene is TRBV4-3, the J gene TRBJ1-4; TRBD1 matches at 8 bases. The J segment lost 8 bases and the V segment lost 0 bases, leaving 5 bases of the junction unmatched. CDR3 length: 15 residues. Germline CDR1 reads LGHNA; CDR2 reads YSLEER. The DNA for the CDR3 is TGCGCCAGCAGCCAAGAGACAGGGGATTGGGAAAAACTGTTTTTT. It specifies CASSQETGDWEKLFF.

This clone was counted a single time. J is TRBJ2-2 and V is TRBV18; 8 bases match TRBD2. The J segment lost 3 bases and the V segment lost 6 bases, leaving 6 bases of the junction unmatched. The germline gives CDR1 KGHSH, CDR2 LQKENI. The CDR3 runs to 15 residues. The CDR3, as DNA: TGTGCCAGCTCTCGGGAGGGGATTTACACCGGGGAGCTGTTTTTT. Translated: CASSREGIYTGELFF.

CDR3 in DNA: TGTGCCAGTATGACAGTGAATAGCAATCAGCCCCAGCATTTT. It codes for CASMTVNSNQPQHF. This rearrangement joins TRBV19 to TRBJ1-5; a weak D match, TRBD1 (5 bases). CDR1 is LNHDA, CDR2 SQIVND, per germline (reference sequence). The CDR3 is 14 residues long. V lost 7 bases and J lost 0, with 10 bases in between.